Each of the 9 T cell receptor beta chains below was sequenced from the same sample in a study of blood T cell repertoires in COVID-19. Sequenced by immunoSEQ multiplex PCR; TCRdb stores in-frame clones only, minus some. The table has around 200,000 clones, roughly nine tenths seen once. What was sequenced was PBMCs or T cells enriched from blood (not recorded which). The receptors shown here come from a woman between 45 and 65 years old in a cohort exposed to, infected with or recovered from COVID-19 (not recorded which).

The rearrangement uses TRBV6-2 or TRBV6-3 and TRBJ2-7; D gene ambiguous. The length of the CDR3 is 17 residues. Germline loops: CDR1 MNHEY, CDR2 SVGEGT. With 0 bases removed from V and 2 bases from J, the gap between germline ends came to 17 bases. The CDR3 coding sequence is TGTGCCAGCAGTTACTCGGTAGGTCGGTCGAGGCCCTACGAGCAGTACTTC. Its translation: CASSYSVGRSRPYEQYF.

The chain joins TRBV7-3 to TRBJ1-6; TRBD1 aligns across 7 bases. The CDR3 loop spans 14 amino acids. Germline values: CDR1 SGHTA, CDR2 FQGTGA. V dropped 3 bases and J dropped 9; count of bases not matched to a gene: 5. CDR3 nucleotides: TGTGCCAGCAGCTTTAAGGGGGCAGGTTCACCCCTCCACTTT. Translated: CASSFKGAGSPLHF.

Remarks on this clone: This same CDR3 is encoded by further DNA sequences in the sample. The gene calls are TRBV18 and TRBJ2-7; D possibly corresponds to TRBD2 (6 bases). CDR3 length equals 15 residues. Trimming stripped 3 bases from V and 5 bases from J, with 17 bases between. The V gene's germline CDR1 is KGHSH and CDR2 LQKENI. The CDR3 sequence is CASSPRGSRDNEQYF. The CDR3 DNA is TGTGCCAGCTCACCGCGGGGATCCCGCGACAACGAGCAGTACTTC. Supplemented by reference TRBV18 and TRBJ2-7, the full variable domain reads NAGVMQNPRHLVRRRGQEARLRCSPMKGHSHVYWYRQLPEEGLKFMVYLQKENIIDESGMPKERFSAEFPKEGPSILRIQQVVRGDSAAYFCASSPRGSRDNEQYFGPGTRLTVT.

This clone was recorded a few times. J is TRBJ2-7 and V is TRBV7-2; D ambiguous. Trimming removed 2 bases at V and 6 bases at J, with 8 bases between. CDR3 length equals 12 residues. Germline values: CDR1 SGHTA, CDR2 FQGNSA. The CDR3: CASSLSRLEQYF. The CDR3, as DNA: TGTGCCAGCAGCTTATCCCGTCTCGAGCAGTACTTC.

This chain links TRBV9 with TRBJ2-5; 10 bases are a match to TRBD2. There are 13 residues in the CDR3. The J segment lost 4 bases and the V segment lost 7 bases, leaving 4 bases of the junction unmatched. Germline V gives CDR1 SGDLS, CDR2 YYNGEE. Here the CDR3 reads CASGTSGAETQYF. The CDR3, as DNA: TGTGCCAGCGGTACTAGCGGGGCAGAGACCCAGTACTTC.

The chain couples TRBV5-4 to TRBJ2-5; 13 nucleotides agree with TRBD2. Germline-derived CDR1 and CDR2 are SGHNT and YYREEE (reference sequence). The CDR3 is 16 residues long. Losses at the gene ends were 4 bases for V and 1 base for J; bases not matched to a gene: 4. CDR3 amino acids: CASSRRTSGGQETQYF. In DNA, the CDR3 is TGTGCCAGCAGCCGCCGGACTAGCGGGGGCCAAGAGACCCAGTACTTC.

V is TRBV7-2 and J is TRBJ2-3; 8 bases agree with TRBD2. V shed 10 bases and J 2 bases; nucleotides not matched to a gene: 5. CDR1 and CDR2 (germline): SGHTA, FQGNSA. The length of the CDR3 is 13 residues. The CDR3 DNA reads as TGTGCCATCCAGCGGGGGCCCACAGATACGCAGTATTTT. This translates into CAIQRGPTDTQYF. The full variable domain, rest sourced from reference TRBV7-2 and TRBJ2-3, is GAGVSQSPSNKVTEKGKDVELRCDPISGHTALYWYRQSLGQGLEFLIYFQGNSAPDKSGLPSDRFSAERTGGSVSTLTIQRTQQEDSAVYLCAIQRGPTDTQYFGPGTRLTVL.

The V gene is TRBV29-1, the J gene TRBJ2-7, with a possible D match to TRBD2 (5 bases). The germline V and J ends were trimmed by 7 bases and 0 bases, with 7 bases remaining between them. The germline V gene encodes CDR1 SQVTM and CDR2 ANQGSEA. The CDR3 spans 11 residues. This CDR3 reads CSAGSSYEQYF. The DNA of the CDR3 is TGCAGCGCTGGGAGCTCCTACGAGCAGTACTTC.

The V gene is TRBV6-6, the J gene TRBJ1-5; tentative D call: TRBD1 (6 bases). CDR1 and CDR2 (germline): MNHNY, SVGAGI (reference sequence). The CDR3 is 14 residues long. V was cut by 4 bases and J by 4 bases, with 11 bases left in between. CDR3 amino acids: CASSSVGGNQPQHF. The CDR3, as DNA: TGTGCCAGCAGTTCGGTAGGGGGAAATCAGCCCCAGCATTTT.